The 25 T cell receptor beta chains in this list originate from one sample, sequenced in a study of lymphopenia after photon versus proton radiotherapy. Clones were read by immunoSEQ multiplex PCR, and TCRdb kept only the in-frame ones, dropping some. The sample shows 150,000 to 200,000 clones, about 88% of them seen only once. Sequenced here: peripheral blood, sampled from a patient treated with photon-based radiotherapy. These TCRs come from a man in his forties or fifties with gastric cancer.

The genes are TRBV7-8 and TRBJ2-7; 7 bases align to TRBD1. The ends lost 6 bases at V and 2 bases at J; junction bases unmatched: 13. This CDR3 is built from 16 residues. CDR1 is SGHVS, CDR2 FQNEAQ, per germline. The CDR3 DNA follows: TGTGCCAGCAGTAACCCTTGGGACAGAGGTGCCTACGAGCAGTACTTC. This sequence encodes CASSNPWDRGAYEQYF.

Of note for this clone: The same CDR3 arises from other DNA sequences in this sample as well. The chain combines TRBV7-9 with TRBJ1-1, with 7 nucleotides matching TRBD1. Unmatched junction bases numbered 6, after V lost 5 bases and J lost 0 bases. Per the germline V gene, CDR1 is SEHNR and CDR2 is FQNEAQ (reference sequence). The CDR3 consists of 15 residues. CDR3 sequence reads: CASSKRQGMNTEAFF. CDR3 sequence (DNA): TGTGCCAGCAGCAAGAGACAGGGCATGAACACTGAAGCTTTCTTT.

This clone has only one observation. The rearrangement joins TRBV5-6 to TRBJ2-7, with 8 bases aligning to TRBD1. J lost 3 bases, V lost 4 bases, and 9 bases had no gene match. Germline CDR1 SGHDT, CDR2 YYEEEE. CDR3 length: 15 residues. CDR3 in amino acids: CASSQPGQEYYEQYF. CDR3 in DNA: TGTGCCAGCAGCCAGCCGGGACAGGAATACTACGAGCAGTACTTC.

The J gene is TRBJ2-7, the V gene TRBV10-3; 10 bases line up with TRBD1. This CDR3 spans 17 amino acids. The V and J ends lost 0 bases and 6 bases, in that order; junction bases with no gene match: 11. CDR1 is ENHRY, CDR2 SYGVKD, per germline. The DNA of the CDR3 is TGTGCCATCAGTGAGTCCAGTATACGGGACAGGGGAGGCGAGCAGTACTTC. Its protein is CAISESSIRDRGGEQYF.

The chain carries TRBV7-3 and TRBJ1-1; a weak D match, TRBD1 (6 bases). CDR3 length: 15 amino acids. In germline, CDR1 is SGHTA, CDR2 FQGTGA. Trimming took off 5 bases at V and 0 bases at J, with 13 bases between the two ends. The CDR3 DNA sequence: TGTGCCAGCAGCCCCGAGGGGGGTTTGAACACTGAAGCTTTCTTT. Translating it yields CASSPEGGLNTEAFF.

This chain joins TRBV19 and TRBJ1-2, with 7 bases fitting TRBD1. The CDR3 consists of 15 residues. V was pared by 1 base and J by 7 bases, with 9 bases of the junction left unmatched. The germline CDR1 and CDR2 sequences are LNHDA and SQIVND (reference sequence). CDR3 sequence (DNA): TGTGCCAGTAGTATAGGCCTCCGGGACAGAGCTGGCTACACCTTC. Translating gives CASSIGLRDRAGYTF.

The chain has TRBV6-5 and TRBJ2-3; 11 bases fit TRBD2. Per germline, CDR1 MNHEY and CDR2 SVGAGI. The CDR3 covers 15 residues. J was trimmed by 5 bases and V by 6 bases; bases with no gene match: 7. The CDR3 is CASRRSGRAGDTQYF. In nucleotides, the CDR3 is TGTGCCAGCAGACGTAGCGGGAGGGCCGGAGATACGCAGTATTTT.

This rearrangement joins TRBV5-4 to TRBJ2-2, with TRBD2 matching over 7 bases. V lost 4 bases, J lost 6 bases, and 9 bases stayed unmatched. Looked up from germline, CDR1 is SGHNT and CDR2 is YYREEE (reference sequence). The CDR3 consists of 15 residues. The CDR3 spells CASSLRLAEAGELFF. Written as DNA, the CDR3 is TGTGCCAGCAGCCTTCGACTAGCTGAGGCCGGGGAGCTGTTTTTT.

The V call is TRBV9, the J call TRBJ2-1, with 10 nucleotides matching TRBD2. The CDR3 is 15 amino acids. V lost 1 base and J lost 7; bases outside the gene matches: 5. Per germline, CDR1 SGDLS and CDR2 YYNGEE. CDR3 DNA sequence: TGTGCCAGCAGCGTATCGAGTAGCGGGAGGAATGAGCAGTTCTTC. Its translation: CASSVSSSGRNEQFF.

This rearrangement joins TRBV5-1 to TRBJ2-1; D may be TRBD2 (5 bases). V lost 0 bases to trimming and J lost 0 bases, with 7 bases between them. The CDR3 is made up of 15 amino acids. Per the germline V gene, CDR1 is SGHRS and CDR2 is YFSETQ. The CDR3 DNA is TGCGCCAGCAGCTTGGAAGCGGCCTCCTACAATGAGCAGTTCTTC. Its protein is CASSLEAASYNEQFF.

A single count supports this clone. The CDR3 sequence: CATSTGASNEKLFF. CDR3 sequence (DNA): TGTGCCACCAGCACAGGGGCCTCTAATGAAAAACTGTTTTTT. V gene TRBV15 combines with J gene TRBJ1-4; TRBD1 is a possible D gene (6 bases). Germline CDR1 LNHNV, CDR2 YYDKDF (reference sequence). V gave up 4 bases and J gave up 3 bases, with 9 bases separating them. The CDR3 is 14 amino acids.

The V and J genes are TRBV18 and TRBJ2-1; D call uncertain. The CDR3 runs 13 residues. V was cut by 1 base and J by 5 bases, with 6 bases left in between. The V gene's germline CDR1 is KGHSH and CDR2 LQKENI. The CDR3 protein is CASSPLDNNEQFF. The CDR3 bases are TGTGCCAGCTCACCACTCGACAACAATGAGCAGTTCTTC.

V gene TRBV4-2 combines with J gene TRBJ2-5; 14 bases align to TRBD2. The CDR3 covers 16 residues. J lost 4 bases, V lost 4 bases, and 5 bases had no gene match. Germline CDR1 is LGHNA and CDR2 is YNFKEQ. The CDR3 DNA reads TGTGCCAGCAGCCCGGGACTAGCGGGAGTCCCAGAGACCCAGTACTTC. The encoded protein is CASSPGLAGVPETQYF.

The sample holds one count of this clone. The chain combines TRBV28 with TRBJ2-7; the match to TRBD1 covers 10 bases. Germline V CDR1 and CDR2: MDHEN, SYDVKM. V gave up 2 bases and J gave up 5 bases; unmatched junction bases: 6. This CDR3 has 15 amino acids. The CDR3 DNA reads TGTGCCAGCAGTTTAGTGGGACAGGGGACACACGAGCAGTACTTC. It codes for CASSLVGQGTHEQYF.

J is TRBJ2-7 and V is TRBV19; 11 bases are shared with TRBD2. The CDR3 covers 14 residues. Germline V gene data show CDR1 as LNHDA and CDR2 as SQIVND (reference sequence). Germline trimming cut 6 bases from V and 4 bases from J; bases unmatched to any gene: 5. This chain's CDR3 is CASRTSGSSYEQYF. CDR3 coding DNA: TGTGCCAGTAGAACTAGCGGGAGTTCATACGAGCAGTACTTC.

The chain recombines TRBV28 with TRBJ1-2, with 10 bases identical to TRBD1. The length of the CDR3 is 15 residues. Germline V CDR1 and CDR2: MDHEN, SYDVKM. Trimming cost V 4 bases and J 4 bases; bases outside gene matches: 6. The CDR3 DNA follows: TGTGCCAGCAGTTCGACAGGGGGCTGGAGCTATGGCTACACCTTC. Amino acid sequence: CASSSTGGWSYGYTF.

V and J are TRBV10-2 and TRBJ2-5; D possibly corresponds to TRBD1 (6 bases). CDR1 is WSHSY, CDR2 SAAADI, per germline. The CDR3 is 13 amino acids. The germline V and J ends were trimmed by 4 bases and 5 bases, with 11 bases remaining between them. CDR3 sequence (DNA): TGCGCCAGCAGTGCAACAGGGCGGGAGACCCAGTACTTC. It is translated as CASSATGRETQYF.

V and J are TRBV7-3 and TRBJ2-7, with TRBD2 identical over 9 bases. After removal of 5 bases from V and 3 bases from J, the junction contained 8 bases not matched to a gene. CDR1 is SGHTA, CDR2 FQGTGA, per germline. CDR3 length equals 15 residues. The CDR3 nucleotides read TGTGCCAGCAGCCCCACGCGGACTAGCGACTACGAGCAGTACTTC. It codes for CASSPTRTSDYEQYF.

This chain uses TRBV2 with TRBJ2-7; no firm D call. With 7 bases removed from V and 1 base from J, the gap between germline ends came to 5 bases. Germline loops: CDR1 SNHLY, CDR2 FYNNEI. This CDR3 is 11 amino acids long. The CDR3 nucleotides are TGTGCCAGCAACTTATCCTACGAGCAGTACTTC. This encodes CASNLSYEQYF.

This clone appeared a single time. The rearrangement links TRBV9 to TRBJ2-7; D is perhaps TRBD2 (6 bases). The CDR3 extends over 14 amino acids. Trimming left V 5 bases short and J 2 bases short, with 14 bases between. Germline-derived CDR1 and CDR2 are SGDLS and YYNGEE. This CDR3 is CASSRGSGTYEQYF. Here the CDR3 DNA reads TGTGCCAGCAGTCGAGGTAGCGGAACCTACGAGCAGTACTTC.

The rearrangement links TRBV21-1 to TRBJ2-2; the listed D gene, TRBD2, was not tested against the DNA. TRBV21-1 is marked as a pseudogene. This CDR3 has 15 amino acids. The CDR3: CASSKGGDNTGELFF. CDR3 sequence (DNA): TGTGCCAGCAGCAAAGGGGGGGATAACACCGGGGAGCTGTTTTTT.

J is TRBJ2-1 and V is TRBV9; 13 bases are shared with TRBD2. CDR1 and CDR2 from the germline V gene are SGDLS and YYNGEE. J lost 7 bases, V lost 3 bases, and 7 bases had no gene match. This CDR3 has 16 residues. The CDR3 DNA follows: TGTGCCAGCAGCGGAACTAGCGGGAGGGGTAGGAATGAGCAGTTCTTC. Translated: CASSGTSGRGRNEQFF.

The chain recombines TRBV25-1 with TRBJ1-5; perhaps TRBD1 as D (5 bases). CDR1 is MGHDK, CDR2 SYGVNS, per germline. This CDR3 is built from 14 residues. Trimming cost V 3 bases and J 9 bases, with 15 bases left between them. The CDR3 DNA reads TGTGCCAGCAGTGAGACAGTGTCCAAGGGGCCCCAGCATTTT. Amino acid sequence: CASSETVSKGPQHF.

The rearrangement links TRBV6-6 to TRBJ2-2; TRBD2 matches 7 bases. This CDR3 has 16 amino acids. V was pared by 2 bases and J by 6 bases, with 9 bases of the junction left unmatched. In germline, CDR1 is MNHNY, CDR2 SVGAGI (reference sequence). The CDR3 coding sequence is TGTGCCAGCAGTTACCTCGGCGGGAGTAGCTCCGGGGAGCTGTTTTTT. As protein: CASSYLGGSSSGELFF.

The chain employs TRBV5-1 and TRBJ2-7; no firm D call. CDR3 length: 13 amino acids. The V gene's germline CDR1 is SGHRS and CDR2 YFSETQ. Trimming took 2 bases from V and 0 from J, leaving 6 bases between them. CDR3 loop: CASSFANSYEQYF. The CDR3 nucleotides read TGCGCCAGCAGCTTTGCGAACTCCTACGAGCAGTACTTC.